This section outlines one TCR beta chain sequence together with its context. Its antigen is unknown. These data are taken from a study of shared clonotypes between healthy human individuals. An assay was performed, and its level was deep. Measured with immunoSEQ multiplex PCR; TCRdb has only the in-frame clones, and not every one. This sample has about 2.4 million clones, with approximately 92% found just once. Germline CDR1 SGDLS, CDR2 YYNGEE. V shed 0 bases and J shed 0 bases, with 7 bases lying between them. CDR3 length equals 14 residues. General observations from the study: It was anticipated that sequencing depth would influence how many clonotypes donors shared. In a handful of donors, around 5% of naive CD4 clonotypes appeared in common.

The sequencing input was naive CD4+ T cells sorted from blood. Subset described: CD45RA+ positively selected. The chain combines TRBV9 with TRBJ2-7, with D uncertain. This clonotype was obtained from a man younger than 30 in good health. CDR3 nucleotides: TGTGCCAGCAGCGTAGATACAGTCTCCTACGAGCAGTACTTC. Protein product: CASSVDTVSYEQYF. Drawing the rest from reference TRBV9 and TRBJ2-7, the complete variable domain is DSGVTQTPKHLITATGQRVTLRCSPRSGDLSVYWYQQSLDQGLQFLIQYYNGEERAKGNILERFSAQQFPDLHSELNLSSLELGDSALYFCASSVDTVSYEQYFGPGTRLTVT.